This record looks at one T cell receptor beta chain sequence and its context. This sample stems from a study of T cell responses to AZD1222 COVID-19 vaccine. The CDR3 extends over 12 amino acids. The V and J ends lost 5 bases and 7 bases respectively, with 12 bases between them. From germline, CDR1 is MDHEN and CDR2 SYDVKM. TCRdb's table, derived via immunoSEQ multiplex PCR, lists solely in-frame clones and lacks some. The profile shows around 50,000 clones, roughly 80% of them singletons. This TCR was sampled from an adult in good health. The chain links TRBV28 to TRBJ2-7; D unresolved. The sample consisted of peripheral blood, taken on day 0 of AZD1222 vaccination. The CDR3 spells CASSPGPREQYF. CDR3 DNA sequence: TGTGCCAGCAGTCCCGGTCCGAGAGAGCAGTACTTC.